Below are 20 T cell receptor beta chains sequenced from a single sample in a study of identical twins. TCRdb re-derived calls from the 5' RACE reads in MiXCR, one entry per CDR3 protein. The repertoire holds about 190,000 distinct CDR3 sequences, with 15% as singletons. A further study also used this sample, focusing on T cells expressing NK-cell markers.

Input material: CD8+ T cells sorted from blood. These receptors were taken from a woman aged 18-30 years in good health.

This clonotype turned up a few times. This rearrangement joins TRBV6-1 to TRBJ1-1; 8 bases fit TRBD1. The CDR3 is 14 amino acids. J was trimmed by 4 bases and V by 6 bases; bases with no gene match: 7. Germline V gives CDR1 MNHNS, CDR2 SASEGT. The CDR3 sequence: CASREGQAGTEAFF. The CDR3 bases are TGTGCCAGCAGGGAGGGACAGGCGGGCACTGAAGCTTTCTTT.

The chain links TRBV12-3 or TRBV12-4 to TRBJ2-5, with 7 bases lining up with TRBD1. The CDR3 length is 16 residues. The J segment lost 1 base and the V segment lost 2 bases, leaving 7 bases of the junction unmatched. The CDR3 protein is CASSLSPGTVQETQYF. CDR3 nucleotides: TGTGCCAGCAGTTTATCACCCGGGACAGTCCAAGAGACCCAGTACTTC.

This rearrangement joins TRBV4-3 to TRBJ2-7; no clear D. Between the trimmed V and J ends, which lost 0 bases and 2 bases, there was a span of 8 bases. The CDR3 spans 14 residues. The germline CDR1 and CDR2 sequences are LGHNA and YSLEER. The CDR3 DNA sequence: TGCGCCAGCAGCCAAGAAATCGCTCCCTACGAGCAGTACTTC. Its protein product is CASSQEIAPYEQYF.

This clonotype occurred many times. The gene calls are TRBV12-3 or TRBV12-4 and TRBJ1-1, with D unresolved. The germline V and J ends were trimmed by 3 bases and 11 bases, with 10 bases remaining between them. There are 11 residues in the CDR3. Here the CDR3 DNA reads TGTGCCAGCAGTTTCGGGGTTTTCGCTTTCTTT. Its translation: CASSFGVFAFF.

This clonotype has more than one count but fewer than ten. The gene calls are TRBV20-1 and TRBJ2-5, with D possibly TRBD2 on 6 matching bases. Deletions cut 5 bases from V and 1 base from J, with 14 bases between. Germline V gene sequence: CDR1 DFQATT, CDR2 SNEGSKA (reference sequence). The CDR3 is made up of 14 amino acids. The CDR3 DNA sequence: TGCAGTGCTGGACGAAGGGACTCCCAAGAGACCCAGTACTTC. Translated, it gives CSAGRRDSQETQYF.

V is TRBV19 and J is TRBJ1-1; D remains ambiguous. This CDR3 region has 14 residues. Germline lookup yields CDR1 LNHDA and CDR2 SQIVND (reference sequence). The V end lost 9 bases, the J end lost 0 bases, and 14 bases lay between the germline ends. The CDR3 region has the DNA TGTGCCAGCCGGACGGATAGCATGAACACTGAAGCTTTCTTT. Its translation is CASRTDSMNTEAFF.

Regarding this clonotype: Compared with germline, one end of the junction differs, possibly owing to a read error. V is TRBV12-3 or TRBV12-4 and J is TRBJ2-7; tentatively, D is TRBD1 or TRBD2 (5 bases each). The CDR3 loop spans 15 amino acids. The CDR3 reads CAGSPHRDATYEQYF. The CDR3 nucleotides are TGTGCCGGCAGCCCCCACCGGGACGCAACCTACGAGCAGTACTTC.

This clonotype was counted a few times. The chain recombines TRBV9 with TRBJ2-3; tentative D call: TRBD2 (6 bases). This CDR3 region has 13 residues. The germline V and J ends were trimmed by 2 bases and 9 bases, with 13 bases remaining between them. Germline CDR1 is SGDLS and CDR2 is YYNGEE. DNA for the CDR3: TGTGCCAGCAGCGTGGGTGGGGACTTGACGCAGTATTTT. Protein product: CASSVGGDLTQYF.

This clonotype was detected only a few times. The V gene is TRBV20-1, the J gene TRBJ2-7; TRBD1 agrees at 8 bases. This CDR3 has 14 amino acids. CDR1 is DFQATT, CDR2 SNEGSKA, per germline (reference sequence). After removal of 5 bases from V and 2 bases from J, the junction contained 8 bases not matched to a gene. CDR3 sequence reads: CSAGDRGLTYEQYF. The DNA of the CDR3 is TGCAGTGCTGGCGACAGGGGACTTACCTACGAGCAGTACTTC.

The rearrangement uses TRBV4-1 and TRBJ2-1; D is uncertain. CDR1 MGHRA and CDR2 YSYEKL come from the germline V gene. V lost 4 bases, J lost 9 bases, and 16 bases lay in between. The CDR3 runs 14 residues. CDR3 in DNA: TGCGCCAGCAGCCCTTCCGTGGTAGCAGCTGAGCAGTTCTTC. Translating gives CASSPSVVAAEQFF.

J is TRBJ2-2 and V is TRBV12-3 or TRBV12-4; D not certain. The CDR3 consists of 12 residues. V gave up 8 bases and J gave up 4 bases, with 8 bases separating them. CDR3 sequence reads: CASARLTGELFF. CDR3 sequence (DNA): TGTGCCAGCGCCCGACTCACCGGGGAGCTGTTTTTT.

The chain has TRBV2 and TRBJ2-7; 9 bases fit TRBD1. J was trimmed by 6 bases and V by 5 bases; bases with no gene match: 23. This CDR3 has 19 residues. Germline values: CDR1 SNHLY, CDR2 FYNNEI. CDR3 DNA sequence: TGTGCCAGCAGTCAAAACAGGGGGCGCCAGCATGGTCCCACATCCGAGCAGTACTTC. Translating gives CASSQNRGRQHGPTSEQYF.

This clonotype was recorded a few times. V usage is TRBV27 and J usage is TRBJ2-7; 8 nucleotides align to TRBD2. The germline gives CDR1 MNHEY, CDR2 SMNVEV (reference sequence). Trimming took 4 bases from V and 4 from J; bases not matched to a gene: 3. This CDR3 has 13 amino acids. The CDR3 coding sequence is TGTGCCAGCAGTTACCGGGAGGGATACGAGCAGTACTTC. Translation gives CASSYREGYEQYF.

The chain couples TRBV9 to TRBJ1-1; a possible D gene is TRBD1 (5 bases). From germline, CDR1 is SGDLS and CDR2 YYNGEE. This CDR3 comprises 13 residues. Trimming shortened V by 3 bases and J by 11 bases, and 17 bases separated the two germline ends. Here the CDR3 DNA reads TGTGCCAGCAGCGGTGGACAAGGGAATAATGCTTTCTTT. Translation gives CASSGGQGNNAFF. Variable domain in full (rest from reference TRBV9 and TRBJ1-1): DSGVTQTPKHLITATGQRVTLRCSPRSGDLSVYWYQQSLDQGLQFLIQYYNGEERAKGNILERFSAQQFPDLHSELNLSSLELGDSALYFCASSGGQGNNAFFGQGTRLTVV.

The chain combines TRBV27 with TRBJ2-7; TRBD2 agrees at 10 bases. Germline CDR1 and CDR2: MNHEY and SMNVEV (reference sequence). J gave up 0 bases and V 6 bases, and 2 bases lay outside the gene matches. The CDR3 is 14 amino acids. The CDR3 nucleotides read TGTGCCAGCAGCCAGCGGGGGGGCTCCTACGAGCAGTACTTC. It codes for CASSQRGGSYEQYF.

CDR3 residues: CASRDRAYYEQYF. The CDR3 nucleotides read TGTGCCAGCAGGGACAGGGCTTACTACGAGCAGTACTTC. The V and J genes are TRBV27 and TRBJ2-7; 8 nucleotides match TRBD1. The CDR3 is 13 residues long. The V segment lost 6 bases and the J segment 3 bases; nucleotides outside the gene matches: 4. Germline loops: CDR1 MNHEY, CDR2 SMNVEV (reference sequence).

Only a few counts were recorded for this clonotype. The CDR3 sequence is CASSQLAGRETQYF. In DNA, the CDR3 is TGTGCCAGCAGCCAGCTAGCGGGGCGCGAGACCCAGTACTTC. The chain is built from TRBV14 and TRBJ2-5; 9 bases map to TRBD2. Germline loops: CDR1 SGHDN, CDR2 FVKESK. This CDR3 region has 14 residues. Losses at the gene ends were 3 bases for V and 5 bases for J; bases not matched to a gene: 4.

J is TRBJ1-2 and V is TRBV7-2; D is ambiguous. Germline lookup yields CDR1 SGHTA and CDR2 FQGNSA. This CDR3 region has 12 residues. Between the trimmed V and J ends, which lost 1 base and 8 bases, there was a span of 8 bases. The CDR3 DNA reads as TGTGCCAGCAGCTTAGGGGTAGACGGCTACACCTTC. The encoded protein is CASSLGVDGYTF.

The rearrangement joins TRBV9 to TRBJ2-7; D not certain. The V gene's germline CDR1 is SGDLS and CDR2 YYNGEE. The CDR3 spans 12 residues. Trimming stripped 0 bases from V and 6 bases from J, with 7 bases between. The CDR3 region is CASSVDETEQYF. DNA for the CDR3: TGTGCCAGCAGCGTAGATGAGACCGAGCAGTACTTC.

V gene TRBV5-5 combines with J gene TRBJ2-7; 7 positions agree with TRBD1. Trimming removed 5 bases from V and 2 bases from J; junction bases left unmatched: 4. This CDR3 spans 13 amino acids. Germline CDR1 reads SGHKS; CDR2 reads YYEKEE (reference sequence). CDR3 DNA: TGTGCCAGCAGTCCGGACAGGCCCTACGAGCAGTACTTC. It encodes CASSPDRPYEQYF.